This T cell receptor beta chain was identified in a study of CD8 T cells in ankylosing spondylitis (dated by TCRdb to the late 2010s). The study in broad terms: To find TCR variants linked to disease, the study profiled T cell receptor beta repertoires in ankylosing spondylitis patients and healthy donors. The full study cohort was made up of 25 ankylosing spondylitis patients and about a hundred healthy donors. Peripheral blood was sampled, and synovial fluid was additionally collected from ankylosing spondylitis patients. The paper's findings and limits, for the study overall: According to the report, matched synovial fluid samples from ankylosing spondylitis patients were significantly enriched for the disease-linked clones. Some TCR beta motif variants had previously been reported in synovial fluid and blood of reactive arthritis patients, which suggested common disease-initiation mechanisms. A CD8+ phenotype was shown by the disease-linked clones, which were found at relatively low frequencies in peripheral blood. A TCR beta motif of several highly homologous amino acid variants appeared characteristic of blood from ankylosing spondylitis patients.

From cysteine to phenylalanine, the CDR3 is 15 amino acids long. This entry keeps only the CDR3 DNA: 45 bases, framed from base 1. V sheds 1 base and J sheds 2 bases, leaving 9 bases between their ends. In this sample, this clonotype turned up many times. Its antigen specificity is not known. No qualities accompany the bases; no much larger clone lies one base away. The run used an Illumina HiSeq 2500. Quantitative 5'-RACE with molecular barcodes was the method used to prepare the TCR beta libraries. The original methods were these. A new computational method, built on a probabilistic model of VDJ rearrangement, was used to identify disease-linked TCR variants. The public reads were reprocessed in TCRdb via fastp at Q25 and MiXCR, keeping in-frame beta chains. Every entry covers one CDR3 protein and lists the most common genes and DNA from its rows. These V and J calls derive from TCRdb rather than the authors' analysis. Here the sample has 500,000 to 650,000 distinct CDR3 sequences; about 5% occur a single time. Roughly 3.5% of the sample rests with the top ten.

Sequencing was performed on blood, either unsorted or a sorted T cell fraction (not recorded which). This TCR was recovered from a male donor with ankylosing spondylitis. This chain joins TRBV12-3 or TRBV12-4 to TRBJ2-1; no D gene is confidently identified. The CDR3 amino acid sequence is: CASSLGALTYNEQFF. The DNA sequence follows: TGTGCCAGCAGTTTAGGAGCGCTGACCTACAATGAGCAGTTCTTC.